The entry below gives a single T cell receptor beta chain sequence along with its context. The CDR3 runs 13 residues. V was pared by 3 bases and J by 1 base, with 6 bases between. Germline V gene data show CDR1 as SGHTA and CDR2 as FQGTGA. The data originate from a study of blood T cell repertoires in COVID-19. Sequenced by immunoSEQ multiplex PCR; TCRdb stores in-frame clones only, minus some. The data contain around 140,000 clones, about 81% of them singletons. Input material: PBMCs or T cells enriched from blood (not recorded which). V gene TRBV7-3 combines with J gene TRBJ2-5; D not certain. The clonotype was recovered from a man aged 35 to 55 with acute COVID-19. The CDR3 DNA follows: TGTGCCAGCAGCTTCAACTTCCAAGAGACCCAGTACTTC. It encodes CASSFNFQETQYF.